The clone carrying this TCR beta chain has more than one count but fewer than ten. Antigen: not known. This entry belongs to a study of cytomegalovirus exposure and HLA in healthy donors. General study findings and limits: Cytomegalovirus association was listed for 164 TCR beta chains. An analysis was carried out at a later point. It showed that HLA-associated TCR beta chains were more clonally expanded than equally common non-associated chains.

V was shortened by 5 bases and J by 10 bases, with 20 bases between the two germline ends. Germline loops: CDR1 ENHRY, CDR2 SYGVKD. This CDR3 region has 14 residues. PCR was performed using 60 Vbeta and 13 Jbeta primers. Only in-frame clones appear in the TCRdb table, and some are missing; sequencing was by immunoSEQ multiplex PCR. The sample includes 120,000 to 150,000 clones, under 85% of them seen just once. This TCR came from a man aged 18 to 30 in good health and CMV-seronegative. Material: PBMCs. The chain couples TRBV10-3 to TRBJ1-2; D possibly corresponds to TRBD1 (5 bases). DNA for the CDR3: TGTGCCATCAGTAAAGACAGTCCGATAGTTGACTACACCTTC. This codes for CAISKDSPIVDYTF.